This TCR beta chain was recovered during a study of cytomegalovirus exposure and HLA in healthy donors. This CDR3 has 17 residues. Germline values: CDR1 SEHNR, CDR2 FQNEAQ (reference sequence). Trimming left V 5 bases short and J 4 bases short, with 21 bases between. The PCR made use of 60 Vbeta and 13 Jbeta primers. Produced via immunoSEQ multiplex PCR; TCRdb's table is partial and in-frame only. Counted here are 130,000 to 150,000 clones, roughly 80% occurring once; the ten biggest clones make up around 5.4%. The chain recombines TRBV7-9 with TRBJ2-4; a possible D gene is TRBD2 (7 bases). Sequencing was performed on PBMCs. This sequence was found in a young man in good health and CMV-seropositive. Written as DNA, the CDR3 is TGTGCCAGCAGCCCTGGGGGGGGCCAGGGGCAGAAAAACATTCAGTACTTC. It codes for CASSPGGGQGQKNIQYF.